The 8 T cell receptor beta chains given below trace back to one sample, sequenced in a study of blood T cell repertoires in COVID-19. Only in-frame clones appear in the TCRdb table, and some are missing; sequencing was by immunoSEQ multiplex PCR. The table has some 380,000 clones, 90% seen once. Sequenced input: peripheral blood. The receptors derive from a man aged 18 to 35 with active or convalescent COVID-19.

The chain carries TRBV2 and TRBJ2-1; TRBD2 agrees at 7 bases. Germline CDR1 SNHLY, CDR2 FYNNEI. Germline trimming cut 7 bases from V and 4 bases from J; bases unmatched to any gene: 10. CDR3 length: 15 residues. CDR3: CASKEGPSGYNEQFF. The DNA for the CDR3 is TGTGCCAGCAAGGAGGGACCTAGCGGATACAATGAGCAGTTCTTC.

CDR3 loop: CASSLRRGEQFF. DNA of the CDR3: TGTGCCAGCAGTTTAAGGCGCGGTGAGCAGTTCTTC. V usage is TRBV28 and J usage is TRBJ2-1; D is uncertain. Germline loops: CDR1 MDHEN, CDR2 SYDVKM. The CDR3 covers 12 residues. V lost 2 bases to trimming and J lost 9 bases, with 8 bases between them.

The chain recombines TRBV3-1 (or the pseudogene TRBV3-2) with TRBJ1-5; 8 bases match TRBD1. The germline gives CDR1 LGHDT, CDR2 YNNKEL (reference sequence). The CDR3 contains 16 residues. The V and J ends lost 4 bases and 4 bases, in that order; junction bases with no gene match: 9. The CDR3 spells CASSPSGGRFNQPQHF. The DNA of the CDR3 is TGTGCCAGCAGCCCATCAGGGGGCCGCTTTAATCAGCCCCAGCATTTT.

The gene calls are TRBV19 and TRBJ1-1; the match to TRBD1 covers 9 bases. The junction had 17 bases not matched to a gene; V was cut back by 7 bases and J by 5 bases. CDR3 length: 17 amino acids. The V gene's germline CDR1 is LNHDA and CDR2 SQIVND (reference sequence). CDR3 nucleotide sequence: TGTGCCAGTACCCCGGACAGGGGAAACCGCATGTTGACTGAAGCTTTCTTT. This codes for CASTPDRGNRMLTEAFF.

The chain employs TRBV19 and TRBJ2-7; D may be TRBD2 (7 bases). V lost 0 bases and J 1 base, leaving 13 bases between the germline ends. Germline-derived CDR1 and CDR2 are LNHDA and SQIVND (reference sequence). This CDR3 region has 16 residues. Here the CDR3 reads CASSIDGGARSYEQYF. CDR3 in DNA: TGTGCCAGTAGTATAGATGGGGGGGCGCGATCCTACGAGCAGTACTTC.

The chain links TRBV7-3 to TRBJ2-1; 9 bases align to TRBD1. V shed 1 base, J shed 4 bases, and the junction held 5 bases outside the gene matches. The CDR3 is made up of 16 amino acids. CDR1 and CDR2 (germline): SGHTA, FQGTGA. CDR3 residues: CASSLRPDRGYNEQFF. The CDR3 DNA is TGTGCCAGCAGCTTAAGGCCGGACAGGGGTTACAATGAGCAGTTCTTC.

V is TRBV4-3 and J is TRBJ2-7, with D maybe TRBD1 (6 bases). This CDR3 contains 14 residues. Trimming took off 1 base at V and 5 bases at J, with 12 bases between the two ends. Germline CDR1 and CDR2: LGHNA and YSLEER. The CDR3 DNA is TGCGCCAGCAGCCAAGGGTTACAGGGCGACGAGCAGTACTTC. Protein: CASSQGLQGDEQYF.

The chain uses TRBV15 and TRBJ1-4; D perhaps matches TRBD1 (6 bases). Per germline, CDR1 LNHNV and CDR2 YYDKDF (reference sequence). Trimming removed 1 base at V and 8 bases at J, with 14 bases between. This CDR3 region has 15 residues. The chain's CDR3 is CATSRALTGREKLFF. CDR3 nucleotide sequence: TGTGCCACCAGCAGAGCATTAACAGGGCGCGAAAAACTGTTTTTT. Variable domain in full (rest from reference TRBV15 and TRBJ1-4): DAMVIQNPRYQVTQFGKPVTLSCSQTLNHNVMYWYQQKSSQAPKLLFHYYDKDFNNEADTPDNFQSRRPNTSFCFLDIRSPGLGDTAMYLCATSRALTGREKLFFGSGTQLSVL.